This record covers a single T cell receptor beta chain. The antigen remains unidentified. The sample comes from a study of cytomegalovirus exposure and HLA in healthy donors. Study-level background: Across under 450 genotyped donors, approximately 81% landed in the Caucasian-associated ancestry cluster.

The study's findings and limits: The sole available immune exposure information was CMV serostatus. Across donors, most TCRs were seen rarely, yet some public ones were widespread.

Primers for the PCR totalled 60 Vbeta and 13 Jbeta. Data came from immunoSEQ multiplex PCR; TCRdb stores just in-frame clones and leaves some out. The profile shows approximately 200,000 clones, almost 75% of them singletons. Sequencing input: PBMCs. The sequence derives from a woman under 40 in good health and CMV-seropositive.

CDR3 amino acids: CASSIGLAGGEQFF. CDR3 nucleotide sequence: TGTGCCAGTAGTATTGGACTAGCGGGAGGTGAGCAGTTCTTC. The J gene is TRBJ2-1, the V gene TRBV19; 14 positions agree with TRBD2. CDR3 length equals 14 residues. CDR1 is LNHDA, CDR2 SQIVND, per germline (reference sequence). V lost 3 bases to trimming and J lost 9 bases; unmatched junction nucleotides: 1.